Each of the 20 T cell receptor beta chains below was sequenced from the same sample in a study of Graves' ophthalmopathy and Graves' hyperthyroidism. RNA transcripts were the source from which TCR beta CDR3 regions were amplified. Second-round multiplex PCR came after a first-round RT-PCR that employed HTBI primers. TCRdb reprocessed the multiplex PCR reads with MiXCR, giving one entry per CDR3 protein. The sample contains over 500,000 distinct CDR3 sequences, over 20% of which appear only once. Material: peripheral blood. The origin of the receptors is a woman younger than 35 with stable Graves' hyperthyroidism. Some clones in this sample may be carry-over from other donors' samples.

Ten or more counts support this clonotype. The chain uses TRBV5-1 and TRBJ1-5, with D uncertain. From germline, CDR1 is SGHRS and CDR2 YFSETQ. The CDR3 has 15 amino acids. With 0 bases removed from V and 2 bases from J, the gap between germline ends came to 9 bases. This CDR3 reads CASSLVAGRNQPQHF. DNA for the CDR3: TGCGCCAGCAGCTTGGTTGCTGGGCGCAATCAGCCCCAGCATTTT.

This clonotype was picked up many times. The CDR3 region is CASSLGGVNEQYF. Written as DNA, the CDR3 is TGTGCCAGCAGCTTAGGGGGGGTGAACGAGCAGTACTTC. J is TRBJ2-7 and V is TRBV7-3, with 7 bases lining up with TRBD2. The length of the CDR3 is 13 residues. V was clipped by 2 bases and J by 5 bases; unmatched bases: 3. The germline V gene has CDR1 SGHTA and CDR2 FQGTGA.

The chain has TRBV10-3 and TRBJ1-2; 7 nucleotides agree with TRBD1. Germline CDR1 and CDR2: ENHRY and SYGVKD. V shed 6 bases, J shed 7 bases, and the junction held 2 bases outside the gene matches. This CDR3 is built from 11 residues. The CDR3: CAIRAGGGYTF. In DNA, the CDR3 is TGTGCCATCAGGGCAGGGGGTGGCTACACCTTC.

The table lists this clonotype with many counts. CDR3 nucleotide sequence: TGTGCCAGCAGCAACGCGGAGGGGGAGCTGTTTTTT. It is translated as CASSNAEGELFF. The chain is built from TRBV9 and TRBJ2-2; the D is unclear. Trimming stripped 4 bases from V and 8 bases from J, with 9 bases between. The germline gives CDR1 SGDLS, CDR2 YYNGEE. This CDR3 has 12 amino acids.

This clonotype was picked up many times. The V and J genes are TRBV28 and TRBJ2-2; TRBD2 matches at 7 bases. The V gene end was trimmed by 6 bases and the J gene end by 5 bases; junction bases not matched to a gene: 9. The CDR3 has 15 residues. From germline, CDR1 is MDHEN and CDR2 SYDVKM. CDR3 nucleotide sequence: TGTGCCAGCAGAACCAGGAGCGGGATGACCGGGGAGCTGTTTTTT. It is translated as CASRTRSGMTGELFF.

This clonotype was observed many times. The genes are TRBV30 and TRBJ2-2; 8 bases align to TRBD1. The trim removed 7 bases at V and 5 bases at J, leaving 6 bases unmatched. The CDR3 has 13 residues. Germline CDR1 and CDR2: GTSNPN and SVGIG (reference sequence). The CDR3 coding sequence is TGTGCCTATACGGGACAGGCGACCGGGGAGCTGTTTTTT. This codes for CAYTGQATGELFF.

The gene calls are TRBV27 and TRBJ2-7; maybe TRBD1 (5 bases). CDR1 is MNHEY and CDR2 is SMNVEV in the germline V gene (reference sequence). The ends were cut back, 6 bases at V and 0 bases at J, with 15 bases in the middle. This CDR3 contains 15 residues. This CDR3 is CASSWTTESSYEQYF. The CDR3 nucleotides read TGTGCCAGCAGCTGGACAACGGAGAGCTCCTACGAGCAGTACTTC.

This clonotype was picked up many times. This rearrangement joins TRBV6-2 or TRBV6-3 to TRBJ1-5; no clear D gene. V was pared by 8 bases and J by 0 bases, with 11 bases between. Germline assignment: CDR1 MNHEY and CDR2 SVGEGT. This CDR3 is 14 amino acids long. Here the CDR3 DNA reads TGTGCCAGCCACTCCTTCCTTAGCAATCAGCCCCAGCATTTT. This sequence encodes CASHSFLSNQPQHF.

The V and J genes are TRBV27 and TRBJ1-1; TRBD1 matches 7 bases. CDR1 is MNHEY and CDR2 is SMNVEV in the germline V gene (reference sequence). This CDR3 comprises 14 residues. V was pared by 4 bases and J by 4 bases, with 6 bases of the junction left unmatched. The CDR3 here is CASSYTGDATEAFF. DNA of the CDR3: TGTGCCAGCAGTTACACAGGGGACGCCACTGAAGCTTTCTTT.

The rearrangement joins TRBV19 to TRBJ1-1; TRBD1 is a possible D gene (5 bases). The CDR3 has 10 residues. Trimming left V 7 bases short and J 7 bases short, with 7 bases between. CDR1 and CDR2 (germline): LNHDA, SQIVND (reference sequence). The CDR3 spells CASMDNEAFF. The CDR3 DNA is TGTGCCAGTATGGACAATGAAGCTTTCTTT.

This chain links TRBV7-9 with TRBJ2-7; a weak D match, TRBD1 (6 bases). Germline CDR1 SEHNR, CDR2 FQNEAQ (reference sequence). V gave up 5 bases and J gave up 5 bases, with 16 bases separating them. The CDR3 is 14 amino acids. CDR3 residues: CASSAAHQGNEQYF. CDR3 nucleotides: TGTGCCAGCAGCGCAGCCCATCAGGGGAACGAGCAGTACTTC.

This clonotype was picked up many times. The chain employs TRBV6-2 or TRBV6-3 and TRBJ1-1, with 7 bases lining up with TRBD1. The J segment lost 4 bases and the V segment lost 6 bases, leaving 14 bases of the junction unmatched. Germline V gives CDR1 MNHEY, CDR2 SVGEGT. CDR3 length: 16 amino acids. The CDR3 region is CASSKIRDRWSTEAFF. CDR3 nucleotides: TGTGCCAGCAGCAAGATTCGGGACAGATGGAGCACTGAAGCTTTCTTT.

There are many counts of this clonotype. This chain uses TRBV19 with TRBJ2-5; 8 nucleotides agree with TRBD1. V lost 5 bases to trimming and J lost 4 bases; unmatched junction nucleotides: 6. Germline lookup yields CDR1 LNHDA and CDR2 SQIVND (reference sequence). This CDR3 has 14 residues. CDR3 loop: CASSARQGPETQYF. The CDR3 coding sequence is TGTGCCAGTAGTGCTCGACAGGGGCCAGAGACCCAGTACTTC.

V gene TRBV2 combines with J gene TRBJ1-1; 8 nucleotides match TRBD1. This CDR3 has 14 residues. The V and J ends lost 9 bases and 3 bases, in that order; junction bases with no gene match: 9. Germline values: CDR1 SNHLY, CDR2 FYNNEI. CDR3 nucleotides: TGTGCCAGAAGGACAGGGCAAATTTACACTGAAGCTTTCTTT. Its protein product is CARRTGQIYTEAFF.

This clonotype has just a few counts. A read error may explain this, as a much larger clone is one base away. The rearrangement joins TRBV27 to TRBJ2-5, with 8 bases fitting TRBD1. With 6 bases clipped from V and 2 bases from J, the junction kept 8 bases outside the gene matches. The CDR3 runs 15 residues. Germline V gives CDR1 MNHEY, CDR2 SMNVEV (reference sequence). The CDR3 coding sequence is TGTGCCAGCAGCTTAGGGGGACAGGTACAAGAGACCCAGTACTTC. It is translated as CASSLGGQVQETQYF.

The rearrangement links TRBV24-1 to TRBJ2-3, with D possibly called TRBD1 or TRBD2 (6 bases each). The CDR3 length is 17 residues. Trimming took 3 bases from V and 5 from J, leaving 20 bases between them. Germline V gene data show CDR1 as KGHDR and CDR2 as SFDVKD. In DNA, the CDR3 is TGTGCCACCAGTGATACAGAAGGGGGGCTATTAGGAGATACGCAGTATTTT. Its translation is CATSDTEGGLLGDTQYF.

This clonotype appeared a few times. The V gene is TRBV7-8, the J gene TRBJ1-2, with D uncertain. The germline V gene encodes CDR1 SGHVS and CDR2 FQNEAQ. The V gene lost 2 bases and the J gene lost 5 bases, with 12 bases spanning the gap. This CDR3 has 14 amino acids. The CDR3: CASSLSEAVYGYTF. In DNA form, the CDR3 reads TGTGCCAGCAGCTTAAGCGAGGCAGTGTATGGCTACACCTTC.

This clonotype has a handful of counts. The genes are TRBV6-5 and TRBJ2-5; 13 nucleotides align to TRBD2. The CDR3 has 16 amino acids. Trimming at V came to 6 bases and at J to 4 bases, leaving 8 bases not matched to a gene. Germline loops: CDR1 MNHEY, CDR2 SVGAGI. The CDR3 spells CASSMRLAGGLETQYF. CDR3 nucleotide sequence: TGTGCCAGCAGCATGCGACTAGCGGGGGGACTAGAGACCCAGTACTTC.

This clonotype was detected only once. This probably arose from a read error, given a far larger clone one base away. The CDR3 loop is CASSWDTGELFF. The CDR3 bases are TGTGCCAGCAGCTGGGACACCGGGGAGCTGTTTTTT. The chain couples TRBV7-9 to TRBJ2-2; no clear D. CDR3 length: 12 amino acids. The ends were cut back, 4 bases at V and 3 bases at J, with 3 bases in the middle. From germline, CDR1 is SEHNR and CDR2 FQNEAQ (reference sequence).

A note on this clonotype: Given a much more abundant clone one base away, this may be a read error. The J gene is TRBJ1-5, the V gene TRBV7-4; no reliable D call. The CDR3 runs 16 residues. Germline CDR1 SGHVT, CDR2 SQSDAQ. Trimming removed 6 bases from V and 0 bases from J, with 15 bases in between. The CDR3 sequence is CASSLRAGSSNQPQHF. The CDR3 DNA is TGTGCCAGCAGTCTCCGGGCCGGTAGTAGCAATCAGCCCCAGCATTTT.